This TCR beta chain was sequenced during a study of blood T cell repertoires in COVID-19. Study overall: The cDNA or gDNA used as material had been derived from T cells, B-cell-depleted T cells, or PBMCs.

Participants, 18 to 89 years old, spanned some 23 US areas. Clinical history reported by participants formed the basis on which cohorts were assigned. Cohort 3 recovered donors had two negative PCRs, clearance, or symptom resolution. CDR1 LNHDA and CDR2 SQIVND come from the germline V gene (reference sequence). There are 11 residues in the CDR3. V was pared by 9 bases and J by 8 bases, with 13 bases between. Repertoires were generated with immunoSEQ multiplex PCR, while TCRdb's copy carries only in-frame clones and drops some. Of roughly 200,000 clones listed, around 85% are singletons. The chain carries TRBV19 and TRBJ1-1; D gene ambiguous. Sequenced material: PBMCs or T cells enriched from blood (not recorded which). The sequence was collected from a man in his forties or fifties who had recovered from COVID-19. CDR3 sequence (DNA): TGTGCCAGCCACGAGAGATCCGAAGCTTTCTTT. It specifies CASHERSEAFF.